One and the same sample provided the 29 T cell receptor beta chains below, sequenced in a study of long-term antiretroviral therapy in people with HIV. It was version v3.0 of the immunoSEQ assay that was run at survey level. Using immunoSEQ multiplex PCR, the repertoire was profiled, and TCRdb retains in-frame clones only, with some absent. The table lists 26,000 or so clones, roughly four fifths of them singletons, with around 10% in the top ten. This specimen was unsorted PBMCs, taken 0.8 years before starting antiretroviral therapy. The receptors originated from a man younger than 30 with HIV.

The CDR3 bases are TGTGCCAGCAGCTTTCTTTCGGGGAGGGGGCCTATGAACACTGAAGCTTTCTTT. This translates into CASSFLSGRGPMNTEAFF. V is TRBV5-8 and J is TRBJ1-1, with 7 bases lining up with TRBD1. CDR1 is SGHTS and CDR2 is YDEGEE in the germline V gene. Trimming took 2 bases from V and 0 from J; bases not matched to a gene: 13. CDR3 length: 18 residues.

The chain couples TRBV4-2 to TRBJ2-7; no firm D call. V was trimmed by 1 base and J by 5 bases, leaving 6 bases between them. The germline CDR1 and CDR2 sequences are LGHNA and YNFKEQ. The CDR3 sequence is 12 residues long. The CDR3 DNA reads TGTGCCAGCAGCCAAGCACCCGACGAGCAGTACTTC. Translation: CASSQAPDEQYF.

This clone was seen only once. The rearrangement joins TRBV10-3 to TRBJ2-2; D is possibly TRBD1 or TRBD2 (5 bases each). CDR3 length: 15 amino acids. The germline CDR1 and CDR2 sequences are ENHRY and SYGVKD. Deletions cut 5 bases from V and 2 bases from J, with 12 bases between. The CDR3 DNA is TGTGCCATCAGTAATTATGGGGGAAACACCGGGGAGCTGTTTTTT. Protein product: CAISNYGGNTGELFF.

The chain's CDR3 is CASSTNIATNEKLFF. Here the CDR3 DNA reads TGTGCCAGCAGCACGAATATTGCAACTAATGAAAAACTGTTTTTT. The chain has TRBV11-2 and TRBJ1-4; D unresolved. The CDR3 sequence is 15 residues long. Per the germline V gene, CDR1 is SGHAT and CDR2 is FQNNGV. Trimming took off 5 bases at V and 0 bases at J, with 10 bases between the two ends. Full variable domain (missing parts from reference TRBV11-2 and TRBJ1-4): EAGVAQSPRYKIIEKRQSVAFWCNPISGHATLYWYQQILGQGPKLLIQFQNNGVVDDSQLPKDRFSAERLKGVDSTLKIQPAKLEDSAVYLCASSTNIATNEKLFFGSGTQLSVL.

The genes are TRBV7-2 and TRBJ2-5, with a possible D match to TRBD1 (5 bases). Trimming took 6 bases from V and 0 from J, leaving 5 bases between them. CDR1 and CDR2 from the germline V gene are SGHTA and FQGNSA. The CDR3 contains 12 residues. CDR3 loop: CASRGDQETQYF. The DNA of the CDR3 is TGTGCCAGCAGAGGGGACCAAGAGACCCAGTACTTC.

This clone was seen only once. V and J are TRBV5-4 and TRBJ2-3, with 9 nucleotides matching TRBD1. The CDR3 consists of 14 residues. J lost 3 bases, V lost 5 bases, and 4 bases had no gene match. Germline values: CDR1 SGHNT, CDR2 YYREEE (reference sequence). In DNA form, the CDR3 reads TGTGCCAGCAGTTCCGGACAGGGGACAGATACGCAGTATTTT. Protein product: CASSSGQGTDTQYF.

V usage is TRBV10-3 and J usage is TRBJ2-2, with a tentative D call TRBD2 (6 bases). Deletions cut 9 bases from V and 5 bases from J, with 16 bases between. CDR3 size: 14 residues. Per germline, CDR1 ENHRY and CDR2 SYGVKD. The CDR3 is CAITPSVSTGELFF. The DNA of the CDR3 is TGTGCCATTACGCCTAGCGTGTCGACCGGGGAGCTGTTTTTT.

This chain joins TRBV5-5 and TRBJ1-2; D might be TRBD1 (6 bases). The CDR3 is made up of 12 amino acids. Trimming took 5 bases from V and 4 from J, leaving 9 bases between them. Germline CDR1 and CDR2: SGHKS and YYEKEE (reference sequence). CDR3 sequence (DNA): TGTGCCAGCAGTTTACAGGGCTATGGCTACACCTTC. It codes for CASSLQGYGYTF.

The J gene is TRBJ2-7, the V gene TRBV28; tentative D call: TRBD2 (6 bases). CDR1 and CDR2 (germline): MDHEN, SYDVKM. The CDR3 totals 13 residues. V lost 5 bases and J lost 0, with 8 bases in between. CDR3 nucleotides: TGTGCCAGCAGTGCTAGCGACTCCTACGAGCAGTACTTC. Translated, it gives CASSASDSYEQYF.

This chain joins TRBV11-2 and TRBJ1-3; a possible D gene is TRBD1 (5 bases). The CDR3 totals 16 residues. From germline, CDR1 is SGHAT and CDR2 FQNNGV. Deletions cut 1 base from V and 2 bases from J, with 12 bases between. DNA of the CDR3: TGTGCCAGCAGCTTAGGAGGAGGGGTGACTGGAAACACCATATATTTT. Protein: CASSLGGGVTGNTIYF.

The rearrangement joins TRBV14 to TRBJ2-6, with TRBD1 matching over 8 bases. The V gene's germline CDR1 is SGHDN and CDR2 FVKESK. After removal of 6 bases from V and 0 bases from J, the junction contained 13 bases not matched to a gene. This CDR3 comprises 19 residues. The CDR3 DNA reads TGTGCCAGCAGTCCAAGAAGGGGGACAGGTAGCTCTGGGGCCAACGTCCTGACTTTC. As protein: CASSPRRGTGSSGANVLTF.

This clone was observed a single time. This chain joins TRBV4-2 and TRBJ1-2; no clear D gene. The ends were cut back, 1 base at V and 3 bases at J, with 12 bases in the middle. This CDR3 contains 15 residues. Germline V gives CDR1 LGHNA, CDR2 YNFKEQ. The DNA for the CDR3 is TGTGCCAGCAGCCAAGGGGCGGGAACCGACTATGGCTACACCTTC. Amino acid sequence: CASSQGAGTDYGYTF.

The rearrangement links TRBV28 to TRBJ2-7, with 9 bases fitting TRBD1. V shed 6 bases, J shed 5 bases, and the junction held 8 bases outside the gene matches. Germline lookup yields CDR1 MDHEN and CDR2 SYDVKM. This CDR3 comprises 14 residues. DNA for the CDR3: TGTGCCAGCAGGGAGACAGGGGGGAGGGACGAGCAGTACTTC. Residues: CASRETGGRDEQYF.

This clone was observed once. The chain has TRBV9 and TRBJ1-4, with D possibly TRBD1 on 5 matching bases. Germline loops: CDR1 SGDLS, CDR2 YYNGEE. The CDR3 spans 16 residues. Deletions cut 4 bases from V and 2 bases from J, with 15 bases between. CDR3 sequence reads: CASSQGPQVTNEKLFF. The CDR3 nucleotides are TGTGCCAGCAGCCAAGGACCACAGGTTACTAATGAAAAACTGTTTTTT. Drawing the rest from reference TRBV9 and TRBJ1-4, the complete variable domain is DSGVTQTPKHLITATGQRVTLRCSPRSGDLSVYWYQQSLDQGLQFLIQYYNGEERAKGNILERFSAQQFPDLHSELNLSSLELGDSALYFCASSQGPQVTNEKLFFGSGTQLSVL.

This chain joins TRBV7-2 and TRBJ1-1; D is possibly TRBD1 (6 bases). This CDR3 spans 15 amino acids. Trimming shortened V by 2 bases and J by 3 bases, and 13 bases separated the two germline ends. Germline V gives CDR1 SGHTA, CDR2 FQGNSA. The CDR3 DNA sequence: TGTGCCAGCAGCTTAACAGGGACGAGGCACACTGAAGCTTTCTTT. This codes for CASSLTGTRHTEAFF. The full variable domain, its missing parts supplied by reference TRBV7-2 and TRBJ1-1, is GAGVSQSPSNKVTEKGKDVELRCDPISGHTALYWYRQSLGQGLEFLIYFQGNSAPDKSGLPSDRFSAERTGGSVSTLTIQRTQQEDSAVYLCASSLTGTRHTEAFFGQGTRLTVV.

The genes are TRBV27 and TRBJ1-6; D is possibly TRBD1 (5 bases). V was clipped by 6 bases and J by 8 bases, with 17 bases between them. Germline-derived CDR1 and CDR2 are MNHEY and SMNVEV (reference sequence). The CDR3 loop spans 15 amino acids. The CDR3 here is CASRPVTLGDSPLHF. CDR3 nucleotide sequence: TGTGCCAGCAGGCCAGTTACTCTGGGGGATTCACCCCTCCACTTT.

This sequence joins TRBV6-1 and TRBJ2-3, with TRBD1 matching over 7 bases. There are 15 residues in the CDR3. The V gene's germline CDR1 is MNHNS and CDR2 SASEGT. V lost 3 bases, J lost 5 bases, and 8 bases stayed unmatched. The CDR3, as DNA: TGTGCCAGCAGTGAGCTACAGGGGTCCGTAGATACGCAGTATTTT. This encodes CASSELQGSVDTQYF.

The genes are TRBV29-1 and TRBJ2-1; D is ambiguous. The V gene lost 6 bases and the J gene lost 8 bases, with 17 bases spanning the gap. The CDR3 spans 13 residues. Germline V gene sequence: CDR1 SQVTM, CDR2 ANQGSEA. CDR3: CSVRKLLGDEQFF. The CDR3 DNA reads TGCAGCGTCCGGAAGTTACTTGGCGATGAGCAGTTCTTC.

V is TRBV7-9 and J is TRBJ2-7, with D perhaps matching TRBD2 (5 bases). There are 12 residues in the CDR3. The V gene's germline CDR1 is SEHNR and CDR2 FQNEAQ (reference sequence). Trimming removed 4 bases from V and 5 bases from J, with 9 bases in between. CDR3 amino acids: CASSWAGDEQYF. Here the CDR3 DNA reads TGTGCCAGCAGCTGGGCCGGGGACGAGCAGTACTTC.

This clone has a single count. V usage is TRBV11-1 and J usage is TRBJ1-1; no reliable D call. The CDR3 is 13 residues long. Trimming removed 6 bases from V and 1 base from J, with 9 bases in between. CDR1 and CDR2 (germline): SGHAT, FQDESV (reference sequence). Written as DNA, the CDR3 is TGTGCCAGCAGAGGACGGGCGAACACTGAAGCTTTCTTT. Its translation is CASRGRANTEAFF.

V usage is TRBV7-9 and J usage is TRBJ2-5, with 12 bases identical to TRBD2. J was trimmed by 1 base and V by 5 bases; bases with no gene match: 5. Germline V gives CDR1 SEHNR, CDR2 FQNEAQ (reference sequence). The CDR3 length is 16 residues. The CDR3 DNA reads TGTGCCAGCAGCGGTGGGACTAGCGGGTTCCAAGAGACCCAGTACTTC. As protein: CASSGGTSGFQETQYF.

As concerns this clone: An end of the junction differs from the germline gene, which may be a read error. The chain links TRBV7-7 to TRBJ2-1; possibly TRBD2 for D (5 bases). Germline V gene lookup returns CDR1 SSHAT and CDR2 FNYEAQ (reference sequence). This CDR3 contains 13 residues. CDR3 in amino acids: CASSRGTGYEQFF. The CDR3 region has the DNA TGTGCTAGCAGCCGGGGTACGGGATATGAGCAGTTCTTC. Supplemented by reference TRBV7-7 and TRBJ2-1, the full variable domain reads GAGVSQSPRYKVTKRGQDVTLRCDPISSHATLYWYQQALGQGPEFLTYFNYEAQPDKSGLPSDRFSAERPEGSISTLTIQRTEQRDSAMYRCASSRGTGYEQFFGPGTRLTVL.

This chain links TRBV25-1 with TRBJ2-2; 11 bases agree with TRBD2. Germline CDR1 reads MGHDK; CDR2 reads SYGVNS. The V gene end was trimmed by 9 bases and the J gene end by 6 bases; junction bases not matched to a gene: 9. There are 15 residues in the CDR3. The CDR3: CASLDSGRAPGELFF. In nucleotides, the CDR3 is TGTGCCAGTCTAGATAGCGGGAGGGCCCCCGGGGAGCTGTTTTTT.

V is TRBV5-1 and J is TRBJ1-1; D is unclear. The CDR3 spans 15 residues. V shed 0 bases and J shed 1 base, with 10 bases lying between them. Germline CDR1 is SGHRS and CDR2 is YFSETQ. Here the CDR3 reads CASSLAVLGNTEAFF. The CDR3 coding sequence is TGCGCCAGCAGCTTGGCAGTTTTGGGGAACACTGAAGCTTTCTTT.

The V call is TRBV5-4, the J call TRBJ1-1; 8 bases match TRBD1. V shed 3 bases, J shed 5 bases, and the junction held 6 bases outside the gene matches. Per germline, CDR1 SGHNT and CDR2 YYREEE (reference sequence). This CDR3 has 14 amino acids. CDR3: CASSWTDRVTEAFF. CDR3 bases: TGTGCCAGCAGCTGGACGGACAGGGTTACTGAAGCTTTCTTT. Supplemented by reference TRBV5-4 and TRBJ1-1, the full variable domain reads ETGVTQSPTHLIKTRGQQVTLRCSSQSGHNTVSWYQQALGQGPQFIFQYYREEENGRGNFPPRFSGLQFPNYSSELNVNALELDDSALYLCASSWTDRVTEAFFGQGTRLTVV.

The chain links TRBV11-1 to TRBJ2-3; D call uncertain. V lost 5 bases and J 2 bases, leaving 5 bases between the germline ends. From germline, CDR1 is SGHAT and CDR2 FQDESV (reference sequence). The length of the CDR3 is 12 residues. Here the CDR3 DNA reads TGTGCCAGCAGCGGATCCACAGATACGCAGTATTTT. This gives the protein CASSGSTDTQYF.

This clone showed up just a few times. The V and J genes are TRBV4-3 and TRBJ2-7; 10 nucleotides match TRBD2. Germline values: CDR1 LGHNA, CDR2 YSLEER. V shed 4 bases, J shed 3 bases, and the junction held 3 bases outside the gene matches. There are 14 residues in the CDR3. This CDR3 is CASSRGTSDYEQYF. The CDR3 region has the DNA TGCGCCAGCAGCCGGGGGACTAGCGACTACGAGCAGTACTTC.

This chain connects TRBV27 to TRBJ1-1; D not certain. CDR3 length equals 14 residues. V gave up 0 bases and J gave up 2 bases, with 7 bases separating them. Germline CDR1 MNHEY, CDR2 SMNVEV (reference sequence). In DNA, the CDR3 is TGTGCCAGCAGTTTATCTGGGGTAAACACTGAAGCTTTCTTT. Translated, it gives CASSLSGVNTEAFF.

The chain links TRBV6-5 to TRBJ2-3; no firm D call. The CDR3 is 11 amino acids. The germline V and J ends were trimmed by 1 base and 6 bases, with 2 bases remaining between them. Germline lookup yields CDR1 MNHEY and CDR2 SVGAGI. In DNA, the CDR3 is TGTGCCAGCAGTTACTTCGATACGCAGTATTTT. It codes for CASSYFDTQYF.